The TCR beta chain under discussion was sequenced for a study of CD4+ T cells in melanoma. Study-level results: Reportedly, melanoma neoantigen-specific CD4+ T cells showed varied differentiation states. CD8+ T cell, macrophage and B cell function reportedly correlated with neoantigen-specific CD4+ T cells.

Only a few counts were recorded for this clone. Its specificity is not known. The CDR3 is 14 residues long. In germline, CDR1 is SNHLY, CDR2 FYNNEI. Trimming pared 4 bases from V and 6 bases from J, leaving 16 bases between. The table came from immunoSEQ multiplex PCR; TCRdb's copy has only in-frame clones and leaves some out. The data show 13,000 or so clones, around 68% seen once. The chain carries TRBV2 and TRBJ2-7; D is possibly TRBD1 or TRBD2 (6 bases each). The TCR was taken from a human donor with melanoma. Sequencing was carried out using cells from a culture (not recorded whether cultured in vitro). The CDR3 DNA is TGTGCCAGCAGTGGCCCAGGGGTCGGGGGCGAGCAGTACTTC. Translation gives CASSGPGVGGEQYF.